The sequence of this T cell receptor beta chain was determined in a study of T cell changes during pregnancy in multiple sclerosis. TCRdb keeps only in-frame clones here, not all; method: immunoSEQ multiplex PCR. The sample shows 70,000 to 95,000 clones, approximately 89% of them seen only once. Unmatched junction bases numbered 1, after V lost 1 base and J lost 4 bases. The CDR3 totals 15 residues. Germline V gene data show CDR1 as LNHNV and CDR2 as YYDKDF (reference sequence). The TCR was taken from a female donor with multiple sclerosis, enrolled in a pregnancy study. The sample here was peripheral blood, taken before pregnancy. The V call is TRBV15, the J call TRBJ2-1; 10 positions agree with TRBD2. The chain's CDR3 is CATSRASGRYNEQFF. DNA of the CDR3: TGTGCCACCAGCAGAGCTAGCGGGAGATACAATGAGCAGTTCTTC.